This note documents a single TCR beta chain sequence. This clonotype was detected only a few times. It has no known antigen specificity. Within one base of it there is no much larger clone, and no base qualities were kept. Library preparation employed PCR. DNA from cultured CD4+ T cells underwent TCR sequencing with the Oncomine TCR Beta short-read assay at the Johns Hopkins FTIC core. The QIAamp micro DNA kit was used to extract genomic DNA from the cultured CD4+ T cells. Oncomine TCR Beta libraries made from cultured CD4+ T cells were pooled using unique dual indexes and sequenced on an Illumina iSeq 100. The authors' analysis ran thus. Non-productive sequences were removed, and CDR3s not starting with C, not ending with F or W, or shorter than 7 amino acids were discarded. The MANAFEST web application identified antigen-specific clonotypes by comparing peptide-stimulated wells against reference wells and other culture wells. To be called positive, a clone needed an FDR below 0.05, an odds ratio above 5, and a productive frequency above 0.1% in at least two of three replicate wells. A clonotype counted as cross-reactive if it showed significant expansion both in the SARS-CoV-2 spike wells and in at least one common cold coronavirus spike condition. Levenshtein distances (stringdist) and unrooted phylogenetic trees (ape) in R version 3.6.1 were used to assess CDR3 homology. In TCRdb, the public reads were trimmed at Q25 with fastp and aligned with MiXCR, with productive beta chains retained. Duplicate CDR3 protein sequences are folded into a single record with the most common DNA and genes. The V and J calls, along with clone size, are taken from TCRdb and not from the paper's own processing. This sample is represented by 12,000 or so distinct CDR3 sequences; about 57% of them were singletons. The top ten hold 26% of the sample.

This specimen comes from a study of vaccination and CD4 T cells after COVID-19 (dated by TCRdb to 2021 to 2024). As for the study more broadly: Convalescent patients had a positive SARS-CoV-2 result on nasal swab PCR, and of these patients, several had mild disease and one had severe disease. In the convalescent cohort there were six males and four females, among whom were two Hispanic individuals, seven Caucasians, two Asians and one multiracial person. Two doses of either the Pfizer-BioNTech BNT162b2 vaccine (n=8) or the Moderna mRNA-1273 vaccine (n=2) were administered to participants. Post-COVID blood samples from convalescent patients were collected a median of around 100 days after diagnosis, with a range of roughly 35 to 180 days. Post-vaccine blood samples were collected a median of around 70 days after the second vaccine dose, ranging from about 13 to 241 days. The cultures were stimulated with overlapping spike peptide pools from SARS-CoV-2 and from the common cold coronaviruses HCoV-NL63, HCoV-OC43 and HCoV-229E. In control cultures, a CEFX viral epitope pool was used as positive control, an HIV-1 Nef peptide pool was used as negative control, or no peptide was added. The spike-specific CD4+ TCR repertoire was compared before and after mRNA vaccination in over nine COVID-19 convalescent patients and a few infection-naive healthy vaccine recipients. Results and caveats for the whole study, not just this receptor: Of the vaccine-specific clones in convalescent patients, 304 of 307, or nearly all, reacted only to SARS-CoV-2 spike and did not cross-react with common cold coronaviruses. The median number of SARS-CoV-2-reactive clonotypes rose from approximately 20 after infection to 38 after vaccination, but the change was not significant. Among the post-vaccine SARS-CoV-2-reactive clones in convalescent patients, a median around 90% showed up only after vaccination, which suggests vaccine-specific priming. Only a relatively small number of convalescent patients were included in the study, and early timepoints following natural infection were not analyzed.

The treatment or condition label, read with the paper, signifies: approximately nine-day PBMC culture with coronavirus spike peptide pools or control peptides (ViraFEST assay). The study used the ViraFEST assay, which expanded antigen-specific T cells with peptide pools and then identified expanded clonotypes by TCR sequencing. The convalescent patients' positive SARS-CoV-2 PCR tests were from March to December 2020, which was before the Alpha, Beta and Delta variants emerged in the United States. Each well held 2 million or so PBMCs cultured in IMDM containing approximately 5% human AB serum and roughly 9.7 IU/ml IL-2, with about 10 ug/ml peptide pools added. Half of the culture medium was replaced with fresh IL-2-containing medium on days 3 and 7. CD4+ T cells were isolated after around 9 days of culture through negative selection using the EasySep CD4+ T cell isolation kit. PBMCs were separated from whole blood using Ficoll-Paque Plus gradient centrifugation and then either used fresh or cryopreserved at -140C. In general, triplicate wells were set up for every culture condition.

As encoded in the germline V gene (reference sequence), CDR1 is MNHEY while CDR2 is SMNVEV. The CDR3 sequence holds 14 residues, the cysteine and phenylalanine included. The DNA shown is the 42-base CDR3, in frame from base 1. The junction shows trimming of 2 bases on V and 3 bases on J, plus 10 bases between the germline ends. The clonotype comes from a human donor who had recovered from COVID-19. The sequence links TRBV27 to TRBJ1-2; TRBD1 could be the D gene, as 5 bases match. Sequenced: CD4+ T cells from blood, cultured in vitro. CDR3 protein: CASSLRQTDYGYTF. Read as DNA, the sequence is TGTGCCAGCAGTTTACGACAGACCGACTATGGCTACACCTTC.